Shown below are 20 T cell receptor beta chains from a single sample sequenced in a study of cytomegalovirus exposure and HLA in healthy donors. PCR amplification relied on 60 Vbeta primers (plus 13 Jbeta primers). TCRdb's copy holds only in-frame clones and misses some; the assay was immunoSEQ multiplex PCR. The sample records around 63,000 clones, approximately 71% being singletons. Sample: PBMCs. The receptors here all came from a man in his 60s in good health and CMV-seropositive.

The chain combines TRBV5-4 with TRBJ1-1, with 7 bases that match TRBD1. Germline-derived CDR1 and CDR2 are SGHNT and YYREEE (reference sequence). Trimming cost V 0 bases and J 5 bases; bases outside gene matches: 4. This CDR3 is built from 14 residues. The CDR3 coding sequence is TGTGCCAGCAGCTTGGTGGGACAGCAAACTGAAGCTTTCTTT. Amino acid sequence: CASSLVGQQTEAFF. Full variable domain (outside the CDR3, taken from reference TRBV5-4 and TRBJ1-1): ETGVTQSPTHLIKTRGQQVTLRCSSQSGHNTVSWYQQALGQGPQFIFQYYREEENGRGNFPPRFSGLQFPNYSSELNVNALELDDSALYLCASSLVGQQTEAFFGQGTRLTVV.

This chain links TRBV29-1 with TRBJ2-3; D unresolved. The CDR3 runs 14 residues. V lost 3 bases and J lost 1, with 11 bases in between. Germline assignment: CDR1 SQVTM and CDR2 ANQGSEA. In DNA, the CDR3 is TGCAGCGTTGACAATCCCCAGGGCACAGATACGCAGTATTTT. Amino acid sequence: CSVDNPQGTDTQYF.

This chain uses TRBV7-9 with TRBJ1-2, with D perhaps TRBD1 (5 bases). Trimming took 4 bases from V and 7 from J, leaving 22 bases between them. CDR3 length equals 16 residues. Germline V gene lookup returns CDR1 SEHNR and CDR2 FQNEAQ (reference sequence). The CDR3 coding sequence is TGTGCCAGCAGCTCACTTGGCAGGGAGGAACGGAGTGGCTACACCTTC. It specifies CASSSLGREERSGYTF.

V is TRBV19 and J is TRBJ1-5, with D possibly TRBD1 on 5 matching bases. Trimming pared 9 bases from V and 1 base from J, leaving 25 bases between. The CDR3 loop spans 18 amino acids. Germline-derived CDR1 and CDR2 are LNHDA and SQIVND (reference sequence). CDR3 DNA sequence: TGTGCCAGCCGAAAATCCCCCACCGCGGGGGGGAGCAATCAGCCCCAGCATTTT. Protein product: CASRKSPTAGGSNQPQHF.

This chain joins TRBV25-1 and TRBJ2-7, with 8 positions matching TRBD2. Germline CDR1 and CDR2: MGHDK and SYGVNS. The CDR3 length is 14 residues. Germline trimming cut 3 bases from V and 5 bases from J; bases unmatched to any gene: 6. The CDR3 here is CASSDPGGGDEQYF. The CDR3 DNA is TGTGCCAGCAGTGACCCCGGGGGGGGCGACGAGCAGTACTTC.

The rearrangement joins TRBV7-8 to TRBJ1-5; 7 positions match TRBD1. Trimming took 3 bases from V and 8 from J; bases not matched to a gene: 10. Germline V gives CDR1 SGHVS, CDR2 FQNEAQ. The CDR3 spans 15 residues. This CDR3 is CASSLIGQDEKPQHF. In nucleotides, the CDR3 is TGTGCCAGCAGCTTGATCGGACAGGACGAAAAGCCCCAGCATTTT.

The genes are TRBV5-1 and TRBJ2-4, with D perhaps matching TRBD1 (7 bases). This CDR3 region has 15 residues. Looked up from germline, CDR1 is SGHRS and CDR2 is YFSETQ. Trimming stripped 0 bases from V and 6 bases from J, with 13 bases between. The CDR3 DNA is TGCGCCAGCAGCTTGGTCCCCCAGGGGGGAAACATTCAGTACTTC. Its translation: CASSLVPQGGNIQYF.

The V gene is TRBV6-5, the J gene TRBJ1-5; D not resolved. The CDR3 runs to 15 residues. The germline CDR1 and CDR2 sequences are MNHEY and SVGAGI. Between the trimmed V and J ends, which lost 4 bases and 7 bases, there was a span of 17 bases. In DNA, the CDR3 is TGTGCCAGCAGTTTGTCGGGCAGCTCGGGACAGCCCCAGCATTTT. It yields the protein CASSLSGSSGQPQHF.

The chain is built from TRBV29-1 and TRBJ2-5; maybe TRBD2 (6 bases). The CDR3 covers 15 residues. Germline CDR1 SQVTM, CDR2 ANQGSEA. V was shortened by 3 bases and J by 5 bases, with 19 bases between the two germline ends. CDR3 DNA: TGCAGCGTTGACCCCCAGTTGGAGGGTTCGGAGACCCAGTACTTC. This translates into CSVDPQLEGSETQYF.

J is TRBJ2-7 and V is TRBV19, with 8 bases identical to TRBD1. The germline V gene encodes CDR1 LNHDA and CDR2 SQIVND (reference sequence). V dropped 5 bases and J dropped 0; count of bases not matched to a gene: 6. The CDR3 spans 15 residues. The chain's CDR3 is CASSGTGTGSYEQYF. The CDR3 DNA reads TGTGCCAGTAGTGGAACCGGGACAGGCTCCTACGAGCAGTACTTC.

The gene calls are TRBV4-1 and TRBJ1-3; possibly TRBD1 for D (6 bases). Germline assignment: CDR1 MGHRA and CDR2 YSYEKL. The CDR3 extends over 16 amino acids. V was clipped by 3 bases and J by 0 bases, with 12 bases between them. The CDR3: CASSHQDRLSGNTIYF. DNA of the CDR3: TGCGCCAGCAGCCACCAGGACAGACTCTCTGGAAACACCATATATTTT.

This chain joins TRBV7-9 and TRBJ2-1; the match to TRBD2 covers 8 bases. Germline V gene lookup returns CDR1 SEHNR and CDR2 FQNEAQ (reference sequence). V gave up 5 bases and J gave up 4 bases; unmatched junction bases: 7. The CDR3 extends over 15 amino acids. In DNA, the CDR3 is TGTGCCAGCAGCCTCGGGCTAGCGGGTTACAATGAGCAGTTCTTC. The encoded protein is CASSLGLAGYNEQFF. Drawing the rest from reference TRBV7-9 and TRBJ2-1, the complete variable domain is DTGVSQNPRHKITKRGQNVTFRCDPISEHNRLYWYRQTLGQGPEFLTYFQNEAQLEKSRLLSDRFSAERPKGSFSTLEIQRTEQGDSAMYLCASSLGLAGYNEQFFGPGTRLTVL.

The chain combines TRBV7-6 with TRBJ1-2; 7 bases agree with TRBD1. V lost 1 base to trimming and J lost 4 bases; unmatched junction nucleotides: 3. Germline CDR1 and CDR2: SGHVS and FNYEAQ. This CDR3 is built from 14 residues. The CDR3 loop is CASSLGAGGYGYTF. DNA for the CDR3: TGTGCCAGCAGCTTAGGGGCAGGGGGCTATGGCTACACCTTC.

The V and J genes are TRBV7-9 and TRBJ2-7; D gene unclear. The CDR3 is 15 amino acids. Trimming removed 1 base from V and 6 bases from J, with 16 bases in between. Germline values: CDR1 SEHNR, CDR2 FQNEAQ (reference sequence). The CDR3 DNA reads TGTGCCAGCAGCTTAGTAGCAGTTACGGTAGGCGAGCAGTACTTC. Translation gives CASSLVAVTVGEQYF.

The rearrangement links TRBV14 to TRBJ1-2; TRBD1 matches at 7 bases. Germline V CDR1 and CDR2: SGHDN, FVKESK. The CDR3 is made up of 16 amino acids. With V trimmed by 0 bases and J by 2 bases, 6 bases remained unmatched. The CDR3 DNA reads as TGTGCCAGCAGCCAAGATCTTACGACAGGGAACTATGGCTACACCTTC. Protein product: CASSQDLTTGNYGYTF.

The J gene is TRBJ2-7, the V gene TRBV19, with D perhaps matching TRBD1 (6 bases). The CDR3 loop spans 13 amino acids. Germline V gene lookup returns CDR1 LNHDA and CDR2 SQIVND (reference sequence). Trimming cost V 5 bases and J 3 bases, with 11 bases left between them. Here the CDR3 reads CASSPGTNYEQYF. CDR3 sequence (DNA): TGTGCCAGTAGTCCCGGGACAAACTACGAGCAGTACTTC.

The chain couples TRBV7-8 to TRBJ2-3, with D unresolved. This CDR3 contains 16 residues. The V and J ends lost 1 base and 3 bases respectively, with 14 bases between them. The germline V gene encodes CDR1 SGHVS and CDR2 FQNEAQ. The CDR3 reads CASSLGTKRWTDTQYF. CDR3 in DNA: TGTGCCAGCAGCTTAGGTACCAAGAGGTGGACAGATACGCAGTATTTT.

The CDR3 loop reads CATSSRQTFGNTIYF. DNA of the CDR3: TGTGCCACCAGCAGTCGACAGACCTTTGGAAACACCATATATTTT. The V gene is TRBV15, the J gene TRBJ1-3, with a possible D match to TRBD1 (5 bases). Germline V gene sequence: CDR1 LNHNV, CDR2 YYDKDF (reference sequence). V lost 3 bases to trimming and J lost 3 bases, with 12 bases between them. CDR3 size: 15 residues. Variable domain in full (rest from reference TRBV15 and TRBJ1-3): DAMVIQNPRYQVTQFGKPVTLSCSQTLNHNVMYWYQQKSSQAPKLLFHYYDKDFNNEADTPDNFQSRRPNTSFCFLDIRSPGLGDTAMYLCATSSRQTFGNTIYFGEGSWLTVV.

The chain uses TRBV5-1 and TRBJ2-3, with TRBD1 as a possible D gene (6 bases). V was trimmed by 4 bases and J by 1 base, leaving 10 bases between them. Germline lookup yields CDR1 SGHRS and CDR2 YFSETQ. The CDR3 spans 14 residues. In DNA form, the CDR3 reads TGCGCCAGCAGCAAGACAGGAGGCACAGATACGCAGTATTTT. This translates into CASSKTGGTDTQYF.

The chain joins TRBV5-1 to TRBJ2-1, with 8 bases lining up with TRBD2. The CDR3 is 16 amino acids. V lost 0 bases, J lost 9 bases, and 11 bases stayed unmatched. The V gene's germline CDR1 is SGHRS and CDR2 YFSETQ. Here the CDR3 DNA reads TGCGCCAGCAGCTTGGCCGAATCGGGGGGGCCTCGTGAGCAGTTCTTC. Its translation: CASSLAESGGPREQFF.